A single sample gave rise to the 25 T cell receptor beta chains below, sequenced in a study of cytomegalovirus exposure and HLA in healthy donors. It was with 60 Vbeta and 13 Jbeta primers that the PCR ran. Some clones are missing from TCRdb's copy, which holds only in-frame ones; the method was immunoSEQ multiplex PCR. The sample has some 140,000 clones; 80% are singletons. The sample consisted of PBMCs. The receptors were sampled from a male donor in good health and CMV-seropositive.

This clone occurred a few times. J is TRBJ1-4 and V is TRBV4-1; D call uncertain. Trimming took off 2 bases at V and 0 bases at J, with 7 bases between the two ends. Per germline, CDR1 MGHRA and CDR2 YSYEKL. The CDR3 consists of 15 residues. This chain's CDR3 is CASSQYRATNEKLFF. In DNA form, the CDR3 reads TGCGCCAGCAGCCAATACAGAGCAACTAATGAAAAACTGTTTTTT.

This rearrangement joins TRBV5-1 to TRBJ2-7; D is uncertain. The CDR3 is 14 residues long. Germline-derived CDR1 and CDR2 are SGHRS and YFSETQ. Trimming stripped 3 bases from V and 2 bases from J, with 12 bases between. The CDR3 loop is CASSSKLKTYEQYF. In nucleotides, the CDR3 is TGCGCCAGCAGCTCTAAGTTAAAAACCTACGAGCAGTACTTC.

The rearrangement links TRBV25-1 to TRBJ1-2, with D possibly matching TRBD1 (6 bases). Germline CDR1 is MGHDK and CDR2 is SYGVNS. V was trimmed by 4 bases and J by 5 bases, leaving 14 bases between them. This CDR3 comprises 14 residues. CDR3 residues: CASSAPGTPYGYTF. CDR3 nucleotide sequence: TGTGCCAGCAGTGCCCCCGGGACACCTTATGGCTACACCTTC.

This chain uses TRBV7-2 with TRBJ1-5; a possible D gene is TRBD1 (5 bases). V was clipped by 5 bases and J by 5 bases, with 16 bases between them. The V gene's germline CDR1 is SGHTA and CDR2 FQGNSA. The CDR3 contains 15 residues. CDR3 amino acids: CASSEAAGGDQPQHF. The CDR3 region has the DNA TGTGCCAGCAGCGAGGCGGCGGGAGGGGATCAGCCCCAGCATTTT. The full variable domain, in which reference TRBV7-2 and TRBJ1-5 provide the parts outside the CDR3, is GAGVSQSPSNKVTEKGKDVELRCDPISGHTALYWYRQSLGQGLEFLIYFQGNSAPDKSGLPSDRFSAERTGGSVSTLTIQRTQQEDSAVYLCASSEAAGGDQPQHFGDGTRLSIL.

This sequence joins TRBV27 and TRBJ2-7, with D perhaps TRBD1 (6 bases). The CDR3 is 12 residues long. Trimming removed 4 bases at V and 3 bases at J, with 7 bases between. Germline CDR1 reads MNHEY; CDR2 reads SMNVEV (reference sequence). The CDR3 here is CASSSTGYEQYF. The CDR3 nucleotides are TGTGCCAGCAGTTCGACAGGCTACGAGCAGTACTTC.

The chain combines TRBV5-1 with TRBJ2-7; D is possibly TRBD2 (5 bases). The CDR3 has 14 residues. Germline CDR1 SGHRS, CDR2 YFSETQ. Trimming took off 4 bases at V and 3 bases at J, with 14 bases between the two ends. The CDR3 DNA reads TGCGCCAGCAGCCCGGGGATTGAGTTCTACGAGCAGTACTTC. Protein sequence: CASSPGIEFYEQYF.

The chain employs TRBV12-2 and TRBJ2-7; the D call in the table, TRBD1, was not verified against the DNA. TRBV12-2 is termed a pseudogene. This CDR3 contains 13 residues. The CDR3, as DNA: TGTGCAAGTCGCTTCAGGGTTCCCTACGAGCAGTACTTC. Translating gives CASRFRVPYEQYF.

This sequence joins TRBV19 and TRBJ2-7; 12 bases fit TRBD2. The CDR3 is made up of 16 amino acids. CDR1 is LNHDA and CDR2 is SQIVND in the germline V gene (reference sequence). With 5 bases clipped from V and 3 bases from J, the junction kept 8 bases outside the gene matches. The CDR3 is CASSSTSGGPSYEQYF. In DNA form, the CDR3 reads TGTGCCAGTAGTTCGACTAGCGGGGGCCCTAGCTACGAGCAGTACTTC.

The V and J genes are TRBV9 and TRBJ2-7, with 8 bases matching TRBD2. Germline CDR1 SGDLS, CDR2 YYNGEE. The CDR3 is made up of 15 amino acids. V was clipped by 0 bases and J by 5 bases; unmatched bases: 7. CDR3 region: CASSVDGGAVDEQYF. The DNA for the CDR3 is TGTGCCAGCAGCGTAGACGGGGGGGCCGTCGACGAGCAGTACTTC.

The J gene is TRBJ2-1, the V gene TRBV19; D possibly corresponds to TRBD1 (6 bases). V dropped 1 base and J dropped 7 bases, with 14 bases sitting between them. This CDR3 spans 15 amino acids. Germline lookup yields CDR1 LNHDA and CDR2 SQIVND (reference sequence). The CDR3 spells CASSIGAGVGNEQFF. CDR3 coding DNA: TGTGCCAGTAGTATAGGGGCAGGGGTAGGGAATGAGCAGTTCTTC.

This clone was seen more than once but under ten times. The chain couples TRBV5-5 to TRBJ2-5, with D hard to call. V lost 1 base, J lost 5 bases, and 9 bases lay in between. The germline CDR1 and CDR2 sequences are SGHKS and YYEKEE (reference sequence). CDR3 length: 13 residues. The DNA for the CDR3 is TGTGCCAGCAGCTTGCAAGTCGGTGAGACCCAGTACTTC. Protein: CASSLQVGETQYF.

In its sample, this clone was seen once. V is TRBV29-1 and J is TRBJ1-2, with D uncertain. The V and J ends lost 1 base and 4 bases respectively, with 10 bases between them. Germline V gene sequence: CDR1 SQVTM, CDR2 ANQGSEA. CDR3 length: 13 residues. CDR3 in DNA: TGCAGCGTTGAAGCCAAGCCCCCCTATGGCTACACCTTC. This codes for CSVEAKPPYGYTF.

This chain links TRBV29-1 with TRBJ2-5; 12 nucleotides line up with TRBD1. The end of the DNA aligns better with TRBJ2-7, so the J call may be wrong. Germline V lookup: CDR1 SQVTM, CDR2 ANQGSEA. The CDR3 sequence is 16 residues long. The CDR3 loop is CSVEGGPGQGAYEQYF. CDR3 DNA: TGCAGCGTTGAAGGTGGACCGGGACAGGGGGCGTACGAGCAGTACTTC.

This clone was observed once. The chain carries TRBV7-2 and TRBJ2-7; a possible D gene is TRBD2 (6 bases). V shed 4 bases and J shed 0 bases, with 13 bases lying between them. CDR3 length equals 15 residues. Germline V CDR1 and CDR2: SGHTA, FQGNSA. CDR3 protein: CASSSVAGSSYEQYF. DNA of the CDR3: TGTGCCAGCAGCTCTGTCGCCGGGAGCTCCTACGAGCAGTACTTC.

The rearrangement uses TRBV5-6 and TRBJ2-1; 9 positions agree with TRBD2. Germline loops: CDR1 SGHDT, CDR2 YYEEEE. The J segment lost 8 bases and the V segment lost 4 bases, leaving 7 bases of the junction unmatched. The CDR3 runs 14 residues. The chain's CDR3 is CASSGGLAIDEQFF. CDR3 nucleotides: TGTGCCAGCAGCGGCGGACTAGCGATCGATGAGCAGTTCTTC.

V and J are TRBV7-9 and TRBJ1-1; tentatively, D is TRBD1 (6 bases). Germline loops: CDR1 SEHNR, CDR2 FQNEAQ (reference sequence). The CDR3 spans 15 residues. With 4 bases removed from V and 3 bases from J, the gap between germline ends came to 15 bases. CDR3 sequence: CASSSTGSGYTEAFF. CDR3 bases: TGTGCCAGCAGCTCCACAGGGTCAGGGTACACTGAAGCTTTCTTT.

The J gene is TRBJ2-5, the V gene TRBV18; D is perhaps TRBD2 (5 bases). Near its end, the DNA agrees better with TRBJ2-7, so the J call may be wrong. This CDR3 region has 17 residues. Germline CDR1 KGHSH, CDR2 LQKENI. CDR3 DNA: TGTGCCAGCTCGCCGGGGAGTGGGTTGAAGGGCTTCTACGAGCAGTACTTC. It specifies CASSPGSGLKGFYEQYF.

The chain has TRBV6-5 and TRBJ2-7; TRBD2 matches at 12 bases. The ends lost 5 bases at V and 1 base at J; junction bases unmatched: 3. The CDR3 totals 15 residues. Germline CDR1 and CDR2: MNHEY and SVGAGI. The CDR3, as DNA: TGTGCCAGCAGTGCGACTAGCGGGAGTTCCTACGAGCAGTACTTC. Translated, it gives CASSATSGSSYEQYF.

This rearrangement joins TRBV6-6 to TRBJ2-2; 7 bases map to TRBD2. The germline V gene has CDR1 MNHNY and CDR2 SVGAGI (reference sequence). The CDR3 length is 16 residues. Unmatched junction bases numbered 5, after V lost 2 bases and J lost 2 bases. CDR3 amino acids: CASSYRAGRNTGELFF. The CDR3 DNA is TGTGCCAGCAGTTACAGAGCGGGACGTAACACCGGGGAGCTGTTTTTT.

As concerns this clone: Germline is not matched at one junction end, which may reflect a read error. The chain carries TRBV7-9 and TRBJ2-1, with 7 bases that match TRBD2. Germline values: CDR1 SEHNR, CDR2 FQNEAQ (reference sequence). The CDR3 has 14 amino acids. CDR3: CSSLSGTSYNEQFF. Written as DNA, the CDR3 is TGTTCCAGCCTAAGCGGGACCTCCTACAATGAGCAGTTCTTC. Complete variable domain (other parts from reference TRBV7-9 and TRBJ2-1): DTGVSQNPRHKITKRGQNVTFRCDPISEHNRLYWYRQTLGQGPEFLTYFQNEAQLEKSRLLSDRFSAERPKGSFSTLEIQRTEQGDSAMYLCSSLSGTSYNEQFFGPGTRLTVL.

The CDR3 DNA sequence: TGTGCCAGCAGCTTGAGTGCTAGCGGGGGGTTTGGGGAGACCCAGTACTTC. Translating it yields CASSLSASGGFGETQYF. The rearrangement joins TRBV5-6 to TRBJ2-5; the match to TRBD2 covers 11 bases. This CDR3 region has 17 residues. Losses at the gene ends were 1 base for V and 5 bases for J; bases not matched to a gene: 10. The germline gives CDR1 SGHDT, CDR2 YYEEEE.

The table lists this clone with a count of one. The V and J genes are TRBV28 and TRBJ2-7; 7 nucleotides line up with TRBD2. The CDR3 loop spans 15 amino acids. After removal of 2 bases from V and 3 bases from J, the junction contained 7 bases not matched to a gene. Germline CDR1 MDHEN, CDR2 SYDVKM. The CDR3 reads CASSLGAGDIYEQYF. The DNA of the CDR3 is TGTGCCAGCAGTTTAGGGGCGGGAGACATCTACGAGCAGTACTTC.

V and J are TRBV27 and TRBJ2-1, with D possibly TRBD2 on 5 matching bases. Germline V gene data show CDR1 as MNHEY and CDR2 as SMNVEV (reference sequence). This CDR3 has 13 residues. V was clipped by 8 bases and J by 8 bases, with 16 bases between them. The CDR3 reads CASSRGSIDEQFF. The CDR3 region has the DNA TGTGCCAGCTCTAGAGGGTCGATCGATGAGCAGTTCTTC.

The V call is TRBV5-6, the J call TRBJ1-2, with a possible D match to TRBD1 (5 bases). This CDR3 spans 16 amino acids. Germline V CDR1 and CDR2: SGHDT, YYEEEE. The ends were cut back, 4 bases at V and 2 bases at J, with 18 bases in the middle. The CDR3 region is CASSRFSTELNYGYTF. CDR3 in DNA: TGTGCCAGCAGCCGCTTTTCGACAGAGCTGAACTATGGCTACACCTTC. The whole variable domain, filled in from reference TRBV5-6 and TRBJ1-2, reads DAGVTQSPTHLIKTRGQQVTLRCSPKSGHDTVSWYQQALGQGPQFIFQYYEEEERQRGNFPDRFSGHQFPNYSSELNVNALLLGDSALYLCASSRFSTELNYGYTFGSGTRLTVV.

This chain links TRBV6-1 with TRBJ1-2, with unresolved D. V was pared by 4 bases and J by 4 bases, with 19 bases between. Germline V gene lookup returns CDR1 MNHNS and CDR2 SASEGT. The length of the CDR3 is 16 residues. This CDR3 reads CASSARAGDGSYGYTF. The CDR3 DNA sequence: TGTGCCAGCAGTGCCCGCGCAGGCGATGGTAGCTATGGCTACACCTTC.